Detailed here is one T cell receptor beta chain. Its target is not known. The data were obtained in a study of T cell responses to AZD1222 COVID-19 vaccine. Looking at the study overall: Analysis merged second doses at about 4 or about 12 weeks.

The V segment lost 5 bases and the J segment 7 bases; nucleotides outside the gene matches: 8. This CDR3 spans 14 amino acids. Germline-derived CDR1 and CDR2 are MNHEY and SMNVEV (reference sequence). The study, taken as a whole, reports: It was only after the peak T cell response that any repertoires were sampled. Baseline seropositives among AZD1222 recipients totaled only five to seven.

Clones were sequenced by immunoSEQ multiplex PCR, and TCRdb holds only the in-frame ones, with some missing. The sample includes some 120,000 clones, about nine tenths of them seen just once. The sample consisted of peripheral blood, taken on day 0 of AZD1222 vaccination. The source is an adult in good health. This chain uses TRBV27 with TRBJ2-4; 7 nucleotides agree with TRBD1. The CDR3 here is CASSTRQGRNIQYF. CDR3 coding DNA: TGTGCCAGCAGTACTCGACAGGGCCGGAACATTCAGTACTTC.